The 16 T cell receptor beta chains in this list originate from one sample, sequenced in a study of shared clonotypes between healthy human individuals (dated by TCRdb to 2019 to 2021). Library construction relied on the immunoSEQ multiplex PCR assay. This is the immuneACCESS table as TCRdb keeps it, with only in-frame sequences that have V and J called. A part of the clones is gone; compared with another copy, unresolved V genes explain less than half, and the rest is unexplained. Counted in this sample were around 95,000 clones; under 70% of them appeared once. In total, the top ten clones hold 40% to 45% of the sample. Sequenced input: memory CD8+ T cells sorted from blood. The cell subset or site label for this specimen denotes: CD45RO+ cells pooled with CCR7-negative TemRA cells. The receptors stem from a man aged 25 to 45 in good health.

V and J are TRBV30 and TRBJ2-1; 8 positions agree with TRBD2. Looked up from germline, CDR1 is GTSNPN and CDR2 is SVGIG (reference sequence). The V and J ends lost 2 bases and 7 bases, in that order; junction bases with no gene match: 7. The CDR3 sequence is 14 residues long. DNA for the CDR3: TGTGCCTGGAGTCTTGCGGGAGGTTGGAATGAGCAGTTCTTC. Its translation is CAWSLAGGWNEQFF.

For the CDR3, the DNA is TGTGCCACCAGCAGAGTCCGGGACACCAAGCAGTTCTTC. This sequence encodes CATSRVRDTKQFF. The gene calls are TRBV15 and TRBJ2-1; TRBD1 might be the D (6 bases). V dropped 1 base and J dropped 11 bases, with 12 bases sitting between them. The CDR3 contains 13 residues. Germline V gene sequence: CDR1 LNHNV, CDR2 YYDKDF (reference sequence). The complete variable domain, with remaining parts taken from reference TRBV15 and TRBJ2-1, reads DAMVIQNPRYQVTQFGKPVTLSCSQTLNHNVMYWYQQKSSQAPKLLFHYYDKDFNNEADTPDNFQSRRPNTSFCFLDIRSPGLGDTAMYLCATSRVRDTKQFFGPGTRLTVL.

This chain links TRBV29-1 with TRBJ2-5; 10 nucleotides align to TRBD2. Trimming cost V 5 bases and J 5 bases; bases outside gene matches: 8. Per the germline V gene, CDR1 is SQVTM and CDR2 is ANQGSEA. This CDR3 region has 14 residues. CDR3 DNA: TGCAGCGTTTCACCTAGCGGGAGAGATGAGACCCAGTACTTC. It translates to CSVSPSGRDETQYF.

About this clone: Other DNA sequences within the sample encode an identical CDR3. The chain couples TRBV28 to TRBJ2-7; no definite D call. Trimming pared 7 bases from V and 0 bases from J, leaving 7 bases between. The CDR3 has 12 residues. The germline gives CDR1 MDHEN, CDR2 SYDVKM. The CDR3 here is CASTGYSYEQYF. CDR3 sequence (DNA): TGTGCCAGCACTGGTTACTCCTACGAGCAGTACTTC.

This sequence joins TRBV5-6 and TRBJ2-1, with 13 bases fitting TRBD2. In germline, CDR1 is SGHDT, CDR2 YYEEEE. V gave up 2 bases and J gave up 5 bases; unmatched junction bases: 4. This CDR3 spans 16 amino acids. CDR3 DNA: TGTGCCAGCAGCTTCGGGACTAGCGGGGCAAACAATGAGCAGTTCTTC. The encoded protein is CASSFGTSGANNEQFF. Supplemented by reference TRBV5-6 and TRBJ2-1, the full variable domain reads DAGVTQSPTHLIKTRGQQVTLRCSPKSGHDTVSWYQQALGQGPQFIFQYYEEEERQRGNFPDRFSGHQFPNYSSELNVNALLLGDSALYLCASSFGTSGANNEQFFGPGTRLTVL.

V and J are TRBV2 and TRBJ1-1; maybe TRBD1 (5 bases). The CDR3 has 14 residues. Trimming stripped 4 bases from V and 5 bases from J, with 14 bases between. Germline lookup yields CDR1 SNHLY and CDR2 FYNNEI. DNA of the CDR3: TGTGCCAGCAGTGCCTATGGGGCAGAGACTGAAGCTTTCTTT. As protein: CASSAYGAETEAFF.

The V gene is TRBV18, the J gene TRBJ2-5; D not resolved. The CDR3 spans 12 residues. V was cut by 5 bases and J by 0 bases, with 4 bases left in between. Germline assignment: CDR1 KGHSH and CDR2 LQKENI. The CDR3, as DNA: TGTGCCAGCTCAGGGTACCAAGAGACCCAGTACTTC. Its protein is CASSGYQETQYF.

J is TRBJ2-2 and V is TRBV4-1, with 7 bases fitting TRBD2. This CDR3 region has 16 residues. The ends lost 3 bases at V and 3 bases at J; junction bases unmatched: 7. From germline, CDR1 is MGHRA and CDR2 YSYEKL. For the CDR3, the DNA is TGCGCCAGCAGCCAGGGCCCAGCGGGGTACACCGGGGAGCTGTTTTTT. Its translation: CASSQGPAGYTGELFF.

The chain's CDR3 is CASNNVTQVKTKPYEQYF. The CDR3 DNA sequence: TGTGCCAGCAACAACGTAACCCAGGTAAAGACCAAACCCTACGAGCAGTACTTC. This rearrangement joins TRBV9 to TRBJ2-7; D unresolved. Germline V lookup: CDR1 SGDLS, CDR2 YYNGEE. This CDR3 spans 18 amino acids. The V gene lost 6 bases and the J gene lost 2 bases, with 27 bases spanning the gap.

The gene calls are TRBV6-5 and TRBJ2-5; a weak D match, TRBD1 (6 bases). Germline CDR1 and CDR2: MNHEY and SVGAGI. There are 15 residues in the CDR3. Trimming pared 4 bases from V and 2 bases from J, leaving 14 bases between. This chain's CDR3 is CASSLAGALQETQYF. The CDR3 DNA sequence: TGTGCCAGCAGTTTGGCAGGGGCCTTACAAGAGACCCAGTACTTC.

This clone was observed once. V usage is TRBV5-4 and J usage is TRBJ2-4; D unresolved. Germline CDR1 reads SGHNT; CDR2 reads YYREEE (reference sequence). This CDR3 comprises 15 residues. V lost 0 bases and J lost 6, with 13 bases in between. The chain's CDR3 is CASSLEGRSGNIQYF. The CDR3, as DNA: TGTGCCAGCAGCTTGGAAGGTCGATCAGGAAACATTCAGTACTTC.

The chain recombines TRBV9 with TRBJ2-1, with a possible D match to TRBD1 (5 bases). The V and J ends lost 8 bases and 5 bases respectively, with 17 bases between them. This CDR3 comprises 14 residues. Germline lookup yields CDR1 SGDLS and CDR2 YYNGEE. The CDR3 coding sequence is TGTGCCAGTGGAAATCTGGGGCCCGACAATGAGCAGTTCTTC. Translating it yields CASGNLGPDNEQFF.

The V gene is TRBV6-1, the J gene TRBJ1-5; D is undetermined. CDR1 MNHNS and CDR2 SASEGT come from the germline V gene. Trimming took off 5 bases at V and 1 base at J, with 12 bases between the two ends. This CDR3 region has 15 residues. In DNA form, the CDR3 reads TGTGCCAGCAGTACCAATACAGTCAGCAATCAGCCCCAGCATTTT. Its protein is CASSTNTVSNQPQHF.

This clone was counted a few times. V usage is TRBV4-1 and J usage is TRBJ2-1, with 12 bases fitting TRBD2. The V gene end was trimmed by 8 bases and the J gene end by 8 bases; junction bases not matched to a gene: 13. The CDR3 is 16 amino acids. CDR1 is MGHRA, CDR2 YSYEKL, per germline. CDR3 sequence: CASSTRETSGSDEQFF. Here the CDR3 DNA reads TGCGCCAGCTCGACCCGCGAGACTAGCGGGAGTGATGAGCAGTTCTTC.

The V call is TRBV13, the J call TRBJ2-7; 7 bases align to TRBD1. The germline V gene encodes CDR1 PRHDT and CDR2 FYEKMQ (reference sequence). The CDR3 consists of 15 residues. Germline trimming cut 1 base from V and 5 bases from J; bases unmatched to any gene: 8. The CDR3 DNA is TGTGCCAGCAGCTTAGCCCCAGGGGGTGTTAACGAGCAGTACTTC. It encodes CASSLAPGGVNEQYF.

V and J are TRBV9 and TRBJ2-1; TRBD2 might be the D (5 bases). CDR1 is SGDLS, CDR2 YYNGEE, per germline. The CDR3 extends over 14 amino acids. Between the trimmed V and J ends, which lost 3 bases and 5 bases, there was a span of 12 bases. The CDR3 protein is CASSASGVDNEQFF. In DNA form, the CDR3 reads TGTGCCAGCAGCGCCTCCGGGGTTGACAATGAGCAGTTCTTC.